A single sample gave rise to the 26 T cell receptor beta chains below, sequenced in a study of metastatic and nonmetastatic thyroid tumors. Each patient came to thyroid surgery without any prior treatment (of any kind). TCRdb redid the clone calls on the PCR reads using MiXCR. The sample contains tens of thousands of clones, about 15% of which appear only once. Material: tumor tissue. The receptors shown here come from a female donor with papillary thyroid cancer or a benign thyroid nodule (not recorded which). Some clones in this sample may be carry-over from other donors' samples.

This clone was observed many times. CDR3 nucleotide sequence: TGTGCCAGCAGTCAAATTGGCCGGGGGTTAACTTTTTACGAGCAGTACTTC. Translating gives CASSQIGRGLTFYEQYF. The chain has TRBV28 and TRBJ2-7; weak D call: TRBD2 (6 bases). Germline V lookup: CDR1 MDHEN, CDR2 SYDVKM. V was shortened by 5 bases and J by 4 bases, with 24 bases between the two germline ends. The CDR3 contains 17 residues. Filled out from reference TRBV28 and TRBJ2-7, the complete variable domain reads DVKVTQSSRYLVKRTGEKVFLECVQDMDHENMFWYRQDPGLGLRLIYFSYDVKMKEKGDIPEGYSVSREKKERFSLILESASTNQTSMYLCASSQIGRGLTFYEQYFGPGTRLTVT.

This clone occurred many times. The rearrangement uses TRBV3-1 and TRBJ2-1, with D perhaps being TRBD1 or TRBD2 (5 bases each). CDR1 is LGHDT and CDR2 is YNNKEL in the germline V gene (reference sequence). The CDR3 has 17 amino acids. V gave up 4 bases and J gave up 2 bases, with 18 bases separating them. This CDR3 reads CASSPAIGESPYNEQFF. CDR3 DNA: TGTGCCAGCAGCCCCGCTATAGGGGAGAGCCCCTACAATGAGCAGTTCTTC.

This clone has at least ten counts. The chain carries TRBV6-2 or TRBV6-3 and TRBJ2-3; 12 positions match TRBD2. The ends lost 2 bases at V and 2 bases at J; junction bases unmatched: 5. Germline CDR1 is MNHEY and CDR2 is SVGEGT. The CDR3 runs to 17 residues. CDR3 nucleotide sequence: TGTGCCAGCAGTTACAGTGGACTAGCGGGATTCACAGATACGCAGTATTTT. This translates into CASSYSGLAGFTDTQYF.

This clone was recorded at least ten times. This sequence joins TRBV7-9 and TRBJ2-1; D remains ambiguous. Germline loops: CDR1 SEHNR, CDR2 FQNEAQ (reference sequence). This CDR3 is 14 amino acids long. Between the trimmed V and J ends, which lost 10 bases and 4 bases, there was a span of 17 bases. CDR3 in DNA: TGTGCCACCTCCCCCTCCAGGTTATACAATGAGCAGTTCTTC. Translation gives CATSPSRLYNEQFF.

The chain couples TRBV11-1 to TRBJ2-6, with D perhaps TRBD1 (6 bases). This CDR3 contains 17 residues. The germline V gene encodes CDR1 SGHAT and CDR2 FQDESV (reference sequence). V dropped 1 base and J dropped 6 bases, with 16 bases sitting between them. The CDR3 protein is CASSLGQVTLVANVLTF. CDR3 in DNA: TGTGCCAGCAGCTTAGGACAGGTTACCCTCGTGGCCAACGTCCTGACTTTC. The whole variable domain, remainder taken from reference TRBV11-1 and TRBJ2-6, is EAEVAQSPRYKITEKSQAVAFWCDPISGHATLYWYRQILGQGPELLVQFQDESVVDDSQLPKDRFSAERLKGVDSTLKIQPAELGDSAMYLCASSLGQVTLVANVLTFGAGSRLTVL.

This clone was recorded at least ten times. The V call is TRBV11-1, the J call TRBJ1-2; no clear D. The CDR3 consists of 16 residues. V lost 5 bases and J 3 bases, leaving 19 bases between the germline ends. Germline V gives CDR1 SGHAT, CDR2 FQDESV (reference sequence). The CDR3 is CASSPINIDTYYGYTF. CDR3 bases: TGTGCCAGCAGCCCCATTAACATCGACACGTACTATGGCTACACCTTC.

On this clone: A much larger clone lies one base from this, so it may be a read error. The gene calls are TRBV27 and TRBJ1-2; D is unresolved. The CDR3 consists of 13 residues. Trimming took 3 bases from V and 4 from J, leaving 9 bases between them. From germline, CDR1 is MNHEY and CDR2 SMNVEV (reference sequence). CDR3: CASSFREGYGYTF. CDR3 in DNA: TGTGCCAGCAGTTTTCGGGAGGGCTATGGCTACACCTTC.

This clone was observed a handful of times. The gene calls are TRBV6-1 and TRBJ1-2; TRBD1 might be the D (5 bases). This CDR3 comprises 16 residues. The germline CDR1 and CDR2 sequences are MNHNS and SASEGT. The V gene lost 6 bases and the J gene lost 10 bases, with 27 bases spanning the gap. The CDR3 sequence is CASSRPPLDMSNDYTF. As DNA, the CDR3 is TGTGCCAGCAGCCGCCCCCCACTGGACATGTCCAACGACTACACCTTC.

The sample holds many counts of this clone. Being one base from a much bigger clone, this may be a read error. This specimen includes other DNA sequences encoding the same CDR3. V gene TRBV19 combines with J gene TRBJ1-5, with a tentative D call TRBD1 (6 bases). In germline, CDR1 is LNHDA, CDR2 SQIVND (reference sequence). Trimming removed 5 bases at V and 2 bases at J, with 13 bases between. The CDR3 contains 15 residues. CDR3 loop: CASSVWRGGNQPQHF. CDR3 DNA: TGTGCCAGTAGTGTATGGAGGGGGGGCAATCAGCCCCAGCATTTT.

This clone came up many times. Other DNA sequences within the sample encode an identical CDR3. The genes are TRBV6-1 and TRBJ2-5; 11 positions match TRBD2. The CDR3 is 15 amino acids. J was trimmed by 4 bases and V by 6 bases; bases with no gene match: 7. From germline, CDR1 is MNHNS and CDR2 SASEGT. Written as DNA, the CDR3 is TGTGCCAGCAGGGGGGGACTAGCGGACCGAGAGACCCAGTACTTC. Amino acid sequence: CASRGGLADRETQYF.

This clone was observed many times. This chain links TRBV12-3 or TRBV12-4 with TRBJ2-7; the D call may be TRBD1 or TRBD2 (5 bases each). Trimming took off 5 bases at V and 3 bases at J, with 8 bases between the two ends. The CDR3 loop spans 12 amino acids. CDR3 loop: CASSGDGYEQYF. The CDR3 DNA follows: TGTGCCAGCAGTGGGGACGGCTACGAGCAGTACTTC.

This clone was recorded at least ten times. V usage is TRBV11-2 and J usage is TRBJ2-3; the D gene is possibly TRBD2 (5 bases). The CDR3 extends over 16 amino acids. The V end lost 5 bases, the J end lost 4 bases, and 19 bases lay between the germline ends. The V gene's germline CDR1 is SGHAT and CDR2 FQNNGV. The CDR3 nucleotides are TGTGCCAGCAGCCCGGTCGGGGTCTTAGTTGCAGATACGCAGTATTTT. Its translation: CASSPVGVLVADTQYF.

This clone was observed at least ten times. This chain links TRBV11-2 with TRBJ2-7; 9 bases match TRBD2. This CDR3 has 15 residues. CDR1 and CDR2 (germline): SGHAT, FQNNGV. The V and J ends lost 2 bases and 7 bases, in that order; junction bases with no gene match: 9. The CDR3 spells CASSLLAGGPREQYF. CDR3 sequence (DNA): TGTGCCAGCAGCTTATTGGCGGGAGGGCCTCGGGAGCAGTACTTC.

Ten or more counts support this clone. This chain uses TRBV5-4 with TRBJ2-2; D call uncertain. V was trimmed by 4 bases and J by 5 bases, leaving 12 bases between them. This CDR3 comprises 14 residues. CDR1 and CDR2 from the germline V gene are SGHNT and YYREEE (reference sequence). Here the CDR3 reads CASSPNRWTGELFF. CDR3 DNA sequence: TGTGCCAGCAGCCCGAACCGATGGACCGGGGAGCTGTTTTTT. The full variable domain, in which reference TRBV5-4 and TRBJ2-2 provide the parts outside the CDR3, is ETGVTQSPTHLIKTRGQQVTLRCSSQSGHNTVSWYQQALGQGPQFIFQYYREEENGRGNFPPRFSGLQFPNYSSELNVNALELDDSALYLCASSPNRWTGELFFGEGSRLTVL.

This clone was detected ten times or more. This rearrangement joins TRBV6-5 to TRBJ2-1; D gene ambiguous. The V and J ends lost 0 bases and 7 bases respectively, with 7 bases between them. The CDR3 loop spans 13 amino acids. The germline gives CDR1 MNHEY, CDR2 SVGAGI. CDR3 protein: CASSYSMRNEQFF. CDR3 nucleotides: TGTGCCAGCAGTTACTCGATGCGGAATGAGCAGTTCTTC.

This chain uses TRBV15 with TRBJ1-2; D is unresolved. The V gene's germline CDR1 is LNHNV and CDR2 YYDKDF (reference sequence). This CDR3 is 12 amino acids long. The V end was cut by 3 bases, the J end by 10 bases, with 12 bases between. The CDR3 reads CATSSGQQFYTF. DNA for the CDR3: TGTGCCACCAGCAGCGGTCAACAGTTCTACACCTTC. The whole variable domain, remainder taken from reference TRBV15 and TRBJ1-2, is DAMVIQNPRYQVTQFGKPVTLSCSQTLNHNVMYWYQQKSSQAPKLLFHYYDKDFNNEADTPDNFQSRRPNTSFCFLDIRSPGLGDTAMYLCATSSGQQFYTFGSGTRLTVV.

With respect to this clone: The same CDR3 is also encoded by other DNA sequences in this sample. The genes are TRBV11-2 and TRBJ1-2; unclear D gene. This CDR3 region has 13 residues. In germline, CDR1 is SGHAT, CDR2 FQNNGV. Trimming shortened V by 1 base and J by 0 bases, and 3 bases separated the two germline ends. CDR3 protein: CASSLGPNYGYTF. The CDR3 DNA reads as TGTGCCAGCAGCTTAGGACCTAACTATGGCTACACCTTC.

This clone appeared many times. The genes are TRBV6-5 and TRBJ1-1, with D possibly being TRBD1 (6 bases). This CDR3 is built from 15 residues. The ends were cut back, 0 bases at V and 1 base at J, with 9 bases in the middle. Germline V gene data show CDR1 as MNHEY and CDR2 as SVGAGI. The CDR3 reads CASSYSGGANTEAFF. CDR3 in DNA: TGTGCCAGCAGTTACTCGGGGGGGGCGAACACTGAAGCTTTCTTT.

This clone was detected only a few times. It is likely a read error, because the conserved phenylalanine at the end of the CDR3 is missing. No DNA is shown, since the ends of the CDR3 on it are uncertain; the CDR3 is the one TCRdb lists. V usage is TRBV2 and J usage is TRBJ2-1; the table gives TRBD2 as D, unverified against the DNA. The CDR3 comprises 11 residues, both ends counted. Germline V gene data show CDR1 as SNHLY and CDR2 as FYNNEI. The CDR3 here is CASRNRGRARL.

V is TRBV20-1 and J is TRBJ2-7; 8 nucleotides match TRBD1. Unmatched junction bases numbered 7, after V lost 0 bases and J lost 6 bases. CDR1 and CDR2 (germline): DFQATT, SNEGSKA (reference sequence). The length of the CDR3 is 14 residues. The CDR3 sequence: CSARDGQGWGEQYF. CDR3 bases: TGCAGTGCTAGAGACGGACAGGGATGGGGCGAGCAGTACTTC.

Worth noting for this clone: A junction boundary mismatches the germline segment, possibly from a read error. This sequence joins TRBV13 and TRBJ2-7; D is perhaps TRBD1 (6 bases). The CDR3 spans 14 residues. The germline gives CDR1 PRHDT, CDR2 FYEKMQ (reference sequence). CDR3 DNA sequence: TGTGCCAGCAGCGTCGGGACATGGGTCTACGATCAGTACTTC. Amino acids: CASSVGTWVYDQYF.

The sample holds many counts of this clone. This chain connects TRBV27 to TRBJ1-1; 7 bases fit TRBD1. Losses at the gene ends were 5 bases for V and 4 bases for J; bases not matched to a gene: 10. This CDR3 has 15 residues. Germline V gene lookup returns CDR1 MNHEY and CDR2 SMNVEV (reference sequence). The CDR3 protein is CASSGRGQRGTEAFF. In nucleotides, the CDR3 is TGTGCCAGCAGTGGGCGGGGACAGAGGGGCACTGAAGCTTTCTTT.

This clone was seen a handful of times. One junction end does not reproduce the germline sequence, and a read error may be involved. This rearrangement joins TRBV6-1 to TRBJ1-2; no definite D call. In germline, CDR1 is MNHNS, CDR2 SASEGT. The CDR3 sequence is 17 residues long. The CDR3 sequence is CASSEALFGLRSYCYTF. As DNA, the CDR3 is TGTGCCAGCAGTGAAGCGCTCTTCGGCCTACGCTCCTATTGCTACACCTTC.

This clone was picked up many times. The chain recombines TRBV13 with TRBJ2-7; D is undetermined. Trimming pared 2 bases from V and 4 bases from J, leaving 9 bases between. The CDR3 runs 13 residues. Germline V gives CDR1 PRHDT, CDR2 FYEKMQ (reference sequence). CDR3 DNA: TGTGCCAGCAGCTTAAGCCCAAAATACGAGCAGTACTTC. Its protein product is CASSLSPKYEQYF. Variable domain in full (rest from reference TRBV13 and TRBJ2-7): AAGVIQSPRHLIKEKRETATLKCYPIPRHDTVYWYQQGPGQDPQFLISFYEKMQSDKGSIPDRFSAQQFSDYHSELNMSSLELGDSALYFCASSLSPKYEQYFGPGTRLTVT.

This clone came up many times. V usage is TRBV24-1 and J usage is TRBJ2-1, with TRBD2 matching 10 bases. V shed 3 bases and J 0 bases; nucleotides not matched to a gene: 7. Germline assignment: CDR1 KGHDR and CDR2 SFDVKD. The CDR3 spans 18 residues. CDR3 region: CATSDSSGRQSSYNEQFF. CDR3 nucleotides: TGTGCCACCAGTGATAGTAGCGGGAGGCAGAGCTCCTACAATGAGCAGTTCTTC.

This clone was picked up many times. Here the CDR3 DNA reads TGTGCCAGTAGTATACTATTCGTCCCGGGACAGGGTAAGGGCAATCAGCCCCAGCATTTT. It yields the protein CASSILFVPGQGKGNQPQHF. The V gene is TRBV19, the J gene TRBJ1-5, with 9 nucleotides matching TRBD1. The CDR3 contains 20 residues. Trimming cost V 2 bases and J 2 bases; bases outside gene matches: 16. CDR1 is LNHDA, CDR2 SQIVND, per germline (reference sequence).